The sequence of this T cell receptor beta chain was determined in a study of human T cells and chemical hapten exposure. Whole-study context: Among samples, TCR yields varied mainly because of small differences in pooled library volume. Study-wide results and caveats: Controls had significantly fewer large CDR3 similarity clusters than were formed by expanded TCRs.

Time point noted: pre-sensitization, week 0. Stated treatment: therapeutic diphenylcyclopropenone sensitization with weekly scalp DPC. Participating donors were patients with alopecia, aged 18 to 70 years, considered appropriate candidates for DPC. Unique molecular identifiers were attached to individual cDNA molecules during library preparation. MiXCR, run by TCRdb on the RACE reads, gives a single entry per CDR3 protein. This table has about 380,000 distinct CDR3 sequences, roughly 5% appearing once. This clonotype was detected many times. The antigen is not known. The CDR3 is 14 residues long. Germline CDR1 is DFQATT and CDR2 is SNEGSKA (reference sequence). With 3 bases clipped from V and 2 bases from J, the junction kept 5 bases outside the gene matches.

The chain is built from TRBV20-1 and TRBJ2-3; 7 nucleotides match TRBD1. The TCR sequence derives from a woman in her 50s with alopecia areata. Some clones in this sample may be carry-over from other donors' samples. This sample comprised whole blood, obtained in connection with sensitization to the hapten diphenylcyclopropenone (DPC). CDR3: CSASTGQLTDTQYF. The CDR3 DNA sequence: TGCAGTGCTAGCACGGGACAGCTCACAGATACGCAGTATTTT.